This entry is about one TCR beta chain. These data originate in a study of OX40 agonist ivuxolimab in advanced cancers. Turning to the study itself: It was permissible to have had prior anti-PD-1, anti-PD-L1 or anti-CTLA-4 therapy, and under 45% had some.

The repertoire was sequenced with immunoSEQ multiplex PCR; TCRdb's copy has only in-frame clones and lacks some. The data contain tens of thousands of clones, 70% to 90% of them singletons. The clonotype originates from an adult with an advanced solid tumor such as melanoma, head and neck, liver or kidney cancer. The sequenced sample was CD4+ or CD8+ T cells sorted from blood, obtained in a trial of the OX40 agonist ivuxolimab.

This chain's CDR3 is CASSGDRAEAFF. Written as DNA, the CDR3 is TGTGCCAGCAGCGGGGACAGGGCTGAAGCTTTCTTT. The chain employs TRBV7-9 and TRBJ1-1; 9 nucleotides line up with TRBD1. V trimming: 5 bases; J trimming: 6 bases; junction bases outside the gene matches: 1. CDR1 and CDR2 from the germline V gene are SEHNR and FQNEAQ (reference sequence). The CDR3 runs to 12 residues.